Listed here are 30 T cell receptor beta chains from one sample, sequenced in a study of shared clonotypes between healthy human individuals. Repertoires were generated with immunoSEQ multiplex PCR, while TCRdb's copy carries only in-frame clones and drops some. This sample carries roughly 2.4 million clones, around 95% of them seen once, and the ten largest clones take approximately 0.13%. The sequenced material came from naive CD4+ T cells sorted from blood. Stated subset: CD45RA+ positively selected. The source of these receptors is a man aged 18 to 35 in good health.

The chain is built from TRBV7-3 and TRBJ2-1; TRBD1 matches 7 bases. Per the germline V gene, CDR1 is SGHTA and CDR2 is FQGTGA. Trimming removed 4 bases from V and 7 bases from J; junction bases left unmatched: 7. CDR3 length: 14 amino acids. The CDR3: CASSWVTGSNEQFF. The CDR3 region has the DNA TGTGCCAGCAGCTGGGTGACAGGGTCAAATGAGCAGTTCTTC.

This clone was observed a handful of times. This specimen includes other DNA sequences encoding the same CDR3. The chain is built from TRBV11-2 and TRBJ1-2; 7 bases map to TRBD1. Per germline, CDR1 SGHAT and CDR2 FQNNGV. This CDR3 is built from 13 residues. V was clipped by 5 bases and J by 2 bases; unmatched bases: 2. The CDR3 DNA is TGTGCCAGCAGCCCGGGACAGAACTATGGCTACACCTTC. It specifies CASSPGQNYGYTF.

A single count supports this clone. In nucleotides, the CDR3 is TGCGCCAGCAGCTTGGTAGGAATCACCTACAATGAGCAGTTCTTC. Protein sequence: CASSLVGITYNEQFF. The chain combines TRBV5-1 with TRBJ2-1, with D unresolved. CDR1 is SGHRS, CDR2 YFSETQ, per germline. The CDR3 is 15 amino acids. The V and J ends lost 0 bases and 2 bases respectively, with 9 bases between them.

This sequence joins TRBV7-8 and TRBJ2-1, with 7 bases lining up with TRBD2. The CDR3 has 13 amino acids. Germline V gene lookup returns CDR1 SGHVS and CDR2 FQNEAQ. Trimming removed 7 bases from V and 4 bases from J; junction bases left unmatched: 4. In DNA form, the CDR3 reads TGTGCCAGCACCGGACTAGTATACAATGAGCAGTTCTTC. Its protein product is CASTGLVYNEQFF.

Only one count was recorded for this clone. The chain joins TRBV5-1 to TRBJ2-1; TRBD1 aligns across 8 bases. Germline values: CDR1 SGHRS, CDR2 YFSETQ. The CDR3 spans 15 residues. Losses at the gene ends were 2 bases for V and 7 bases for J; bases not matched to a gene: 8. The CDR3 protein is CASSFEDRGLNEQFF. The CDR3 DNA is TGCGCCAGCAGCTTCGAAGACAGGGGTCTTAATGAGCAGTTCTTC.

This sequence joins TRBV9 and TRBJ2-6, with D unresolved. The ends were cut back, 0 bases at V and 5 bases at J, with 6 bases in the middle. This CDR3 spans 14 amino acids. Germline-derived CDR1 and CDR2 are SGDLS and YYNGEE. The CDR3 is CASSVVGWANVLTF. In nucleotides, the CDR3 is TGTGCCAGCAGCGTAGTTGGCTGGGCCAACGTCCTGACTTTC.

With regard to this clone: The same CDR3 can be traced to other DNA sequences in this sample. The J gene is TRBJ2-7, the V gene TRBV6-5; no firm D call. Trimming removed 6 bases from V and 3 bases from J, with 6 bases in between. The germline gives CDR1 MNHEY, CDR2 SVGAGI. The CDR3 totals 11 residues. This CDR3 reads CASSGSYEQYF. The CDR3 DNA reads as TGTGCCAGCAGCGGCAGCTACGAGCAGTACTTC.

The genes are TRBV27 and TRBJ2-7, with D perhaps TRBD1 or TRBD2 (5 bases each). The CDR3 loop spans 17 amino acids. V lost 6 bases and J 7 bases, leaving 28 bases between the germline ends. Germline values: CDR1 MNHEY, CDR2 SMNVEV (reference sequence). CDR3 DNA sequence: TGTGCCAGCAGCCAAACGGGGCCGGGTGCTTTAGCGTGGGAGCAGTACTTC. Translation gives CASSQTGPGALAWEQYF.

The chain uses TRBV5-8 and TRBJ2-7, with TRBD1 identical over 8 bases. Trimming removed 1 base from V and 6 bases from J; junction bases left unmatched: 12. This CDR3 has 16 amino acids. Germline V gene lookup returns CDR1 SGHTS and CDR2 YDEGEE. The CDR3 here is CASSLRTGRMGFEQYF. CDR3 DNA: TGTGCCAGCAGCTTGAGGACAGGGAGAATGGGCTTCGAGCAGTACTTC.

The J gene is TRBJ2-7, the V gene TRBV10-1; TRBD2 matches at 8 bases. The CDR3 consists of 15 residues. Germline-derived CDR1 and CDR2 are WNHNN and SYGVQD (reference sequence). V lost 11 bases to trimming and J lost 7 bases; unmatched junction nucleotides: 19. The CDR3 DNA follows: TGCGCCGGATACACTACGACTAGCGCTGACCTGGAGCAGTACTTC. Translation: CAGYTTTSADLEQYF.

The rearrangement joins TRBV2 to TRBJ2-7; D is uncertain. V lost 4 bases and J lost 0, with 10 bases in between. The CDR3 runs 14 residues. The germline V gene has CDR1 SNHLY and CDR2 FYNNEI. The CDR3 DNA follows: TGTGCCAGCAGTGCGGAACCTAACTCCTACGAGCAGTACTTC. This codes for CASSAEPNSYEQYF.

The CDR3 sequence: CASSEADRVIFTDTQYF. The DNA of the CDR3 is TGTGCCAGCAGTGAAGCGGACAGGGTAATTTTCACAGATACGCAGTATTTT. The chain carries TRBV6-1 and TRBJ2-3; 8 bases agree with TRBD1. Trimming removed 0 bases from V and 2 bases from J; junction bases left unmatched: 7. CDR1 MNHNS and CDR2 SASEGT come from the germline V gene. CDR3 length: 17 amino acids.

The V call is TRBV29-1, the J call TRBJ2-7, with D tentatively TRBD2 (6 bases). The germline V and J ends were trimmed by 3 bases and 6 bases, with 15 bases remaining between them. This CDR3 comprises 13 residues. Germline-derived CDR1 and CDR2 are SQVTM and ANQGSEA. CDR3 in amino acids: CSVDKTGAGEQYF. The CDR3 nucleotides are TGCAGCGTTGACAAAACGGGAGCGGGCGAGCAGTACTTC.

A word on this clone: In the same sample, other DNA sequences code for this CDR3. This sequence joins TRBV7-2 and TRBJ2-3, with D possibly being TRBD2 (6 bases). This CDR3 is built from 15 residues. The germline V gene has CDR1 SGHTA and CDR2 FQGNSA. The germline V and J ends were trimmed by 3 bases and 0 bases, with 10 bases remaining between them. CDR3 in amino acids: CASSLTSVSTDTQYF. The CDR3 region has the DNA TGTGCCAGCAGCTTGACTAGTGTAAGCACAGATACGCAGTATTTT.

In its sample, this clone was seen a few times. The chain links TRBV18 to TRBJ1-2; 7 nucleotides match TRBD1. The CDR3 extends over 15 amino acids. Germline-derived CDR1 and CDR2 are KGHSH and LQKENI. The V and J ends lost 2 bases and 5 bases, in that order; junction bases with no gene match: 8. The CDR3 sequence is CASSPSTGTPYGYTF. CDR3 DNA sequence: TGTGCCAGCTCACCATCGACAGGGACCCCGTATGGCTACACCTTC.

The chain has TRBV5-6 and TRBJ2-7; unclear D gene. Trimming cost V 0 bases and J 4 bases, with 17 bases left between them. The germline CDR1 and CDR2 sequences are SGHDT and YYEEEE. There are 16 residues in the CDR3. CDR3 residues: CASSLEGGWSRYEQYF. The CDR3 region has the DNA TGTGCCAGCAGCTTGGAAGGCGGATGGTCCCGTTACGAGCAGTACTTC.

In the case of this clone: Other DNA sequences of this sample code for an identical CDR3. This chain connects TRBV6-5 to TRBJ1-6; the D is unclear. Germline-derived CDR1 and CDR2 are MNHEY and SVGAGI. Trimming left V 2 bases short and J 1 base short, with 3 bases between. The CDR3 is 14 amino acids. CDR3: CASSYQSYNSPLHF. The CDR3 nucleotides are TGTGCCAGCAGTTACCAGTCCTATAATTCACCCCTCCACTTT.

The rearrangement uses TRBV28 and TRBJ1-5; D uncertain. The V end was cut by 6 bases, the J end by 4 bases, with 13 bases between. The CDR3 has 14 amino acids. CDR1 MDHEN and CDR2 SYDVKM come from the germline V gene. CDR3 in amino acids: CASSSPPDNQPQHF. CDR3 coding DNA: TGTGCCAGCAGCTCACCGCCCGATAATCAGCCCCAGCATTTT. The whole variable domain, remainder taken from reference TRBV28 and TRBJ1-5, is DVKVTQSSRYLVKRTGEKVFLECVQDMDHENMFWYRQDPGLGLRLIYFSYDVKMKEKGDIPEGYSVSREKKERFSLILESASTNQTSMYLCASSSPPDNQPQHFGDGTRLSIL.

V gene TRBV5-1 combines with J gene TRBJ2-6, with 7 nucleotides matching TRBD1. Germline CDR1 reads SGHRS; CDR2 reads YFSETQ. Trimming took 2 bases from V and 0 from J; bases not matched to a gene: 8. The CDR3 is 18 amino acids. In DNA, the CDR3 is TGCGCCAGCAGCTTATCGACAGGGATGGGCTCTGGGGCCAACGTCCTGACTTTC. Translating it yields CASSLSTGMGSGANVLTF. The full variable domain, in which reference TRBV5-1 and TRBJ2-6 provide the parts outside the CDR3, is KAGVTQTPRYLIKTRGQQVTLSCSPISGHRSVSWYQQTPGQGLQFLFEYFSETQRNKGNFPGRFSGRQFSNSRSEMNVSTLELGDSALYLCASSLSTGMGSGANVLTFGAGSRLTVL.

About this clone: Other DNA sequences of this sample code for an identical CDR3. The V and J genes are TRBV30 and TRBJ2-5; 7 bases line up with TRBD2. The germline V gene encodes CDR1 GTSNPN and CDR2 SVGIG (reference sequence). The junction had 2 bases not matched to a gene; V was cut back by 1 base and J by 3 bases. The CDR3 consists of 13 residues. CDR3 DNA sequence: TGTGCCTGGAGTGGAGGGACTAAAGAGACCCAGTACTTC. Amino acids: CAWSGGTKETQYF.

The chain links TRBV4-3 to TRBJ1-2, with TRBD1 as a possible D gene (5 bases). V dropped 4 bases and J dropped 0 bases, with 15 bases sitting between them. This CDR3 is 16 amino acids long. Germline CDR1 reads LGHNA; CDR2 reads YSLEER. CDR3 in amino acids: CASSRGTGVTNYGYTF. The DNA of the CDR3 is TGCGCCAGCAGCCGGGGTACAGGCGTTACTAACTATGGCTACACCTTC.

The rearrangement links TRBV7-6 to TRBJ2-7; D is ambiguous. Deletions cut 5 bases from V and 0 bases from J, with 5 bases between. CDR1 is SGHVS and CDR2 is FNYEAQ in the germline V gene. The CDR3 runs to 12 residues. The CDR3 sequence is CASSPTSYEQYF. CDR3 nucleotide sequence: TGTGCCAGCAGCCCCACCTCCTACGAGCAGTACTTC.

The chain carries TRBV11-3 and TRBJ2-7; TRBD1 matches 8 bases. Per the germline V gene, CDR1 is SGHNT and CDR2 is YENEEA. The CDR3 has 14 residues. The junction had 5 bases not matched to a gene; V was cut back by 2 bases and J by 5 bases. CDR3 DNA sequence: TGTGCCAGCAGCTTAACAGGGGGTAGCAACGAGCAGTACTTC. This translates into CASSLTGGSNEQYF.

The chain recombines TRBV4-3 with TRBJ2-7; D is perhaps TRBD1 (6 bases). Looked up from germline, CDR1 is LGHNA and CDR2 is YSLEER. Trimming took 0 bases from V and 7 from J, leaving 10 bases between them. CDR3 length equals 13 residues. The CDR3 is CASSQEWGREQYF. DNA of the CDR3: TGCGCCAGCAGCCAAGAATGGGGGCGAGAGCAGTACTTC.

This rearrangement joins TRBV6-1 to TRBJ2-5, with a weak D call TRBD2 (7 bases). The CDR3 runs to 15 residues. V lost 8 bases to trimming and J lost 5 bases, with 21 bases between them. The germline CDR1 and CDR2 sequences are MNHNS and SASEGT. CDR3 DNA: TGTGCCAGCTCCTCCGGGGGGACAAATGCGGAGACCCAGTACTTC. Translating gives CASSSGGTNAETQYF.

The rearrangement joins TRBV7-9 to TRBJ1-2; D remains ambiguous. The CDR3 length is 12 residues. V shed 6 bases and J shed 6 bases, with 11 bases lying between them. Per germline, CDR1 SEHNR and CDR2 FQNEAQ (reference sequence). The CDR3, as DNA: TGTGCCAGCAGGACGACGCGGGATGGCTACACCTTC. It translates to CASRTTRDGYTF. Complete variable domain (other parts from reference TRBV7-9 and TRBJ1-2): DTGVSQNPRHKITKRGQNVTFRCDPISEHNRLYWYRQTLGQGPEFLTYFQNEAQLEKSRLLSDRFSAERPKGSFSTLEIQRTEQGDSAMYLCASRTTRDGYTFGSGTRLTVV.

The V call is TRBV5-1, the J call TRBJ2-7; 8 nucleotides line up with TRBD2. The ends lost 2 bases at V and 0 bases at J; junction bases unmatched: 7. Germline V gene lookup returns CDR1 SGHRS and CDR2 YFSETQ. The CDR3 length is 16 residues. Written as DNA, the CDR3 is TGCGCCAGCAGCTTAGGTACTAGCGGCACCTCCTACGAGCAGTACTTC. Amino acid sequence: CASSLGTSGTSYEQYF. Filled out from reference TRBV5-1 and TRBJ2-7, the complete variable domain reads KAGVTQTPRYLIKTRGQQVTLSCSPISGHRSVSWYQQTPGQGLQFLFEYFSETQRNKGNFPGRFSGRQFSNSRSEMNVSTLELGDSALYLCASSLGTSGTSYEQYFGPGTRLTVT.

The gene calls are TRBV9 and TRBJ1-2, with D unresolved. The CDR3 is 15 residues long. Germline CDR1 reads SGDLS; CDR2 reads YYNGEE. V dropped 4 bases and J dropped 2 bases, with 15 bases sitting between them. Written as DNA, the CDR3 is TGTGCCAGCAGCCCAGGCGGGGAGCCGAACTATGGCTACACCTTC. Translating gives CASSPGGEPNYGYTF. Filled out from reference TRBV9 and TRBJ1-2, the complete variable domain reads DSGVTQTPKHLITATGQRVTLRCSPRSGDLSVYWYQQSLDQGLQFLIQYYNGEERAKGNILERFSAQQFPDLHSELNLSSLELGDSALYFCASSPGGEPNYGYTFGSGTRLTVV.

The chain joins TRBV6-5 to TRBJ2-6; D is perhaps TRBD1 (5 bases). This CDR3 is 13 amino acids long. V was trimmed by 7 bases and J by 2 bases, leaving 6 bases between them. In germline, CDR1 is MNHEY, CDR2 SVGAGI. The CDR3 region is CASKGAGANVLTF. CDR3 DNA: TGTGCCAGCAAAGGGGCTGGGGCCAACGTCCTGACTTTC.

V gene TRBV18 combines with J gene TRBJ2-7, with TRBD1 matching over 9 bases. Losses at the gene ends were 4 bases for V and 7 bases for J; bases not matched to a gene: 8. CDR1 KGHSH and CDR2 LQKENI come from the germline V gene. The CDR3 sequence is 14 residues long. CDR3: CASSQGTGTGEQYF. The DNA for the CDR3 is TGTGCCAGCTCACAGGGGACAGGGACGGGGGAGCAGTACTTC.